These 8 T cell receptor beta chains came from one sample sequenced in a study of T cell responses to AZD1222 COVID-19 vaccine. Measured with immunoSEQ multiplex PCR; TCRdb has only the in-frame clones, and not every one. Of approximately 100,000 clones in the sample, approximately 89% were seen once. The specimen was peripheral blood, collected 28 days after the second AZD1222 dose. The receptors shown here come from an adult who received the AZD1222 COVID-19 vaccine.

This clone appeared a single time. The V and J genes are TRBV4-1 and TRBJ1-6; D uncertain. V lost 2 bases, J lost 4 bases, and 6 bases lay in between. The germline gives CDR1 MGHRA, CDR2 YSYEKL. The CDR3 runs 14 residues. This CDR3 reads CASSQSQYNSPLHF. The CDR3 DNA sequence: TGCGCCAGCAGCCAATCCCAGTATAATTCACCCCTCCACTTT.

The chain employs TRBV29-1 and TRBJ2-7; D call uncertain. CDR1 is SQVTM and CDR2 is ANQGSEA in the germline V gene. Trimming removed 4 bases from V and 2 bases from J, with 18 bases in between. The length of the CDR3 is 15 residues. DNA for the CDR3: TGCAGCGTTGGATCGGTGGGGTTTCGGACCTACGAGCAGTACTTC. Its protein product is CSVGSVGFRTYEQYF.

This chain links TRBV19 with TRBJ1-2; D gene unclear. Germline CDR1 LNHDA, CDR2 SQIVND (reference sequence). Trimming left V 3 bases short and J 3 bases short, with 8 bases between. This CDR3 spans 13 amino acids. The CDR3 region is CASSIDRDYGYTF. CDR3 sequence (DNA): TGTGCCAGTAGTATCGACCGAGACTATGGCTACACCTTC.

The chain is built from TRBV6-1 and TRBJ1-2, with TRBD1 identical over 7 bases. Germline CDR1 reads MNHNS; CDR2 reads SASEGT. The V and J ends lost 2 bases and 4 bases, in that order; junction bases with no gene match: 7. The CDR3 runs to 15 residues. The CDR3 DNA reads TGTGCCAGCAGTGAATGGGCAGGGGGGACCTATGGCTACACCTTC. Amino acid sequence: CASSEWAGGTYGYTF.

The CDR3 DNA reads TGTGCCAGCAGCTTAACAGGGGCGACTGAAGCTTTCTTT. Translated, it gives CASSLTGATEAFF. The rearrangement joins TRBV11-2 to TRBJ1-1; 7 bases line up with TRBD1. The germline CDR1 and CDR2 sequences are SGHAT and FQNNGV. CDR3 length equals 13 residues. V was pared by 2 bases and J by 5 bases, with 2 bases of the junction left unmatched.

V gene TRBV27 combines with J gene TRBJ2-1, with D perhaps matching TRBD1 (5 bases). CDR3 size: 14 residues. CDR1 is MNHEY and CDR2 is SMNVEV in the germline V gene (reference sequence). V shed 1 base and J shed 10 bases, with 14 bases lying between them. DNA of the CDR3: TGTGCCAGCAGTTTATTCCCCGCAGGGAAGGAGCAGTTCTTC. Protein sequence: CASSLFPAGKEQFF.

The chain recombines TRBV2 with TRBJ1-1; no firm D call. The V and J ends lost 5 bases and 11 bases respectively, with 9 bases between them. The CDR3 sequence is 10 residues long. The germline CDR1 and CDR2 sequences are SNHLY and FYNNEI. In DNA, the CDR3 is TGTGCCAGCAGTTCGAATTCGGCTTTCTTT. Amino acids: CASSSNSAFF. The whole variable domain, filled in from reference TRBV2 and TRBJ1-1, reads EPEVTQTPSHQVTQMGQEVILRCVPISNHLYFYWYRQILGQKVEFLVSFYNNEISEKSEIFDDQFSVERPDGSNFTLKIRSTKLEDSAMYFCASSSNSAFFGQGTRLTVV.

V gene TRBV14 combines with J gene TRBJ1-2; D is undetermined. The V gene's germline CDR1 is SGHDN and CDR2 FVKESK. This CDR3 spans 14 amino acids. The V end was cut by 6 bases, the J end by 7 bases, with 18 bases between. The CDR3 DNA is TGTGCCAGCAGTCGGGATCTGTGGCTAGGTGGCTACACCTTC. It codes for CASSRDLWLGGYTF.